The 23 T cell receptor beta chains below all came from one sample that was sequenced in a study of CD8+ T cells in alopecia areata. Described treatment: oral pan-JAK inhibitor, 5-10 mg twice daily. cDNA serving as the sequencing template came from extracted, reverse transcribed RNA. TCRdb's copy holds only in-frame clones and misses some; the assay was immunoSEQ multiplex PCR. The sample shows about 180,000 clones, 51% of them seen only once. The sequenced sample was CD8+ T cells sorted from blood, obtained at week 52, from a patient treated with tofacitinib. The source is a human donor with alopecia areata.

Written as DNA, the CDR3 is TGTGCCAGCAGCCGCGCACAGGCCTACGAGCAGTACTTC. Its translation is CASSRAQAYEQYF. The J gene is TRBJ2-7, the V gene TRBV14; maybe TRBD1 (5 bases). Germline V gives CDR1 SGHDN, CDR2 FVKESK. This CDR3 comprises 13 residues. Trimming pared 4 bases from V and 2 bases from J, leaving 9 bases between.

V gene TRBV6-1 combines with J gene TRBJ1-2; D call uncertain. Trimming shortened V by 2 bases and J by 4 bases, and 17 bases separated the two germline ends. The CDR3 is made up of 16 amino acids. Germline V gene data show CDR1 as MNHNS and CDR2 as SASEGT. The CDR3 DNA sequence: TGTGCCAGCAGTGAAATACGTACAGAAATTTTCTATGGCTACACCTTC. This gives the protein CASSEIRTEIFYGYTF.

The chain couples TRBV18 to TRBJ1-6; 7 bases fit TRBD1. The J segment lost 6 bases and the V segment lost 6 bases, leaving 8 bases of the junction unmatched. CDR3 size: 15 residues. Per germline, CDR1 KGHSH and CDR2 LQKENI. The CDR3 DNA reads TGTGCCAGCTCTCCGAGAGACAGGGCTAATTCACCCCTCCACTTT. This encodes CASSPRDRANSPLHF.

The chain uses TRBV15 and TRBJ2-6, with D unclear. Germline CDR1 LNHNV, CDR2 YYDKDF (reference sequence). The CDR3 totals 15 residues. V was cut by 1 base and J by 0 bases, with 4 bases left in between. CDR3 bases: TGTGCCACCAGCAGAGCCGACTCTGGGGCCAACGTCCTGACTTTC. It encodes CATSRADSGANVLTF.

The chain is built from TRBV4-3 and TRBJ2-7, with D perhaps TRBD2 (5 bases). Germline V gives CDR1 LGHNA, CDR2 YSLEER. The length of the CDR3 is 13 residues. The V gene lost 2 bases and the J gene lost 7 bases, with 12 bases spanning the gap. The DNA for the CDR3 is TGCGCCAGCAGCCAAACGTGGCCGGGGGAGCAGTACTTC. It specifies CASSQTWPGEQYF.

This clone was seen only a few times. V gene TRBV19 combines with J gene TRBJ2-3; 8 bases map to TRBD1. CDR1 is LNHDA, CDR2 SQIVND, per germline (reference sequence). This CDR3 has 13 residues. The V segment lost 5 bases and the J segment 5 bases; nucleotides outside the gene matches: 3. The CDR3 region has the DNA TGTGCCAGTAGTCGGGGGACAGGAGATACGCAGTATTTT. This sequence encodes CASSRGTGDTQYF.

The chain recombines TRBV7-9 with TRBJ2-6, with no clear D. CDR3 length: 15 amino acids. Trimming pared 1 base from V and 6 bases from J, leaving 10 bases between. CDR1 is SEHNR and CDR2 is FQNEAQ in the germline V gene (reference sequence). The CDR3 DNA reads TGTGCCAGCAGCTTAGATTCCCTCGAGGCCAACGTCCTGACTTTC. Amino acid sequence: CASSLDSLEANVLTF.

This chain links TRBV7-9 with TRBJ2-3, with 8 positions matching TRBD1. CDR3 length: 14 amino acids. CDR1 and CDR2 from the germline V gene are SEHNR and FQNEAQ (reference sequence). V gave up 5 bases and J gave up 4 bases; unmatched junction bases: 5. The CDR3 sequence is CASSRQGNSDTQYF. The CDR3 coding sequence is TGTGCCAGCAGCCGACAGGGGAACTCAGATACGCAGTATTTT.

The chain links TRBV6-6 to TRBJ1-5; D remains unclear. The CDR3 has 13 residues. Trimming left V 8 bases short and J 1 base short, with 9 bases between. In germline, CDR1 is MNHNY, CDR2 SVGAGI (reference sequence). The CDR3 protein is CASGRESNQPQHF. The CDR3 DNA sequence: TGTGCCAGCGGCCGGGAAAGCAATCAGCCCCAGCATTTT.

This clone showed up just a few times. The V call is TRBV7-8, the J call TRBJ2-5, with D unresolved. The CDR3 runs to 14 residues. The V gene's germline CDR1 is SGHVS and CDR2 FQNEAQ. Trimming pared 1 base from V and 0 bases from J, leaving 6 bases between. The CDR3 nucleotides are TGTGCCAGCAGCTTAGGCGGTAACCAAGAGACCCAGTACTTC. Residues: CASSLGGNQETQYF.

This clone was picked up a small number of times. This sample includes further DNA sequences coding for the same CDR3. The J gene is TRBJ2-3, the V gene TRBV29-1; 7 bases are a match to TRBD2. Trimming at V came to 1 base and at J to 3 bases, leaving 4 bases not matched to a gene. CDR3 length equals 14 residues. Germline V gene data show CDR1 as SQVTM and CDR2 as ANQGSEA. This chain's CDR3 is CSVEGGGGTDTQYF. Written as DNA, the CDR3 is TGCAGCGTTGAAGGGGGGGGTGGGACAGATACGCAGTATTTT.

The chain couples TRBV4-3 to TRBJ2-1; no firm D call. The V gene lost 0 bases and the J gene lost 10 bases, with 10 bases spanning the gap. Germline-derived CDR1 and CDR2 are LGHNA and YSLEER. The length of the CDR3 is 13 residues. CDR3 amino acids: CASSQDGLGEQFF. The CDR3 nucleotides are TGCGCCAGCAGCCAAGATGGTCTCGGGGAGCAGTTCTTC.

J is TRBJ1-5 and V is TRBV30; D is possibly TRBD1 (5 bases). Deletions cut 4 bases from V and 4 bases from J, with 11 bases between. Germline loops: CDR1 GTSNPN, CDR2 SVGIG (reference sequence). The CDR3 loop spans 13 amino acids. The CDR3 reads CAWNRDPNQPQHF. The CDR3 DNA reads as TGTGCCTGGAATAGGGACCCTAATCAGCCCCAGCATTTT.

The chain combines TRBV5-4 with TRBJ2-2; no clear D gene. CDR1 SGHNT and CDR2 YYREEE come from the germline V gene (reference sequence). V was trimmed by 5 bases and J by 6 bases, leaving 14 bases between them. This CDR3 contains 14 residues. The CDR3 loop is CASSHDRAPGELFF. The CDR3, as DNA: TGTGCCAGCAGTCACGACCGAGCACCCGGGGAGCTGTTTTTT.

The CDR3 is CASSPLPETQYF. The CDR3 DNA reads TGTGCCAGCTCACCCCTCCCAGAGACCCAGTACTTC. This chain uses TRBV18 with TRBJ2-5, with D hard to call. The V end lost 3 bases, the J end lost 4 bases, and 6 bases lay between the germline ends. Germline loops: CDR1 KGHSH, CDR2 LQKENI. This CDR3 region has 12 residues.

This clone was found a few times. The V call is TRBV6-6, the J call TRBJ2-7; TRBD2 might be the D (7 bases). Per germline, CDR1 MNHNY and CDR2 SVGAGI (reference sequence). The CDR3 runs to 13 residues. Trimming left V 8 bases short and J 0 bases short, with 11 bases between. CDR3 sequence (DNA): TGTGCCAGCGGGGGGGACACCTCCTACGAGCAGTACTTC. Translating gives CASGGDTSYEQYF.

The CDR3 region has the DNA TGTGCCAGCAGTTACAGGGAGACAGATACGCAGTATTTT. It encodes CASSYRETDTQYF. The chain uses TRBV27 and TRBJ2-3; tentative D call: TRBD1 (6 bases). Germline assignment: CDR1 MNHEY and CDR2 SMNVEV (reference sequence). This CDR3 region has 13 residues. V was pared by 4 bases and J by 3 bases, with 8 bases between.

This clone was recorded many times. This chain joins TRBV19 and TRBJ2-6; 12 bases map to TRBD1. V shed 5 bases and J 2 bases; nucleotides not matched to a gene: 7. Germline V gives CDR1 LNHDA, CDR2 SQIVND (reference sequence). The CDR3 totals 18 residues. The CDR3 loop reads CASSRRDRGLAGANVLTF. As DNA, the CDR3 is TGTGCCAGTAGTCGGCGGGACAGGGGGCTAGCTGGGGCCAACGTCCTGACTTTC.

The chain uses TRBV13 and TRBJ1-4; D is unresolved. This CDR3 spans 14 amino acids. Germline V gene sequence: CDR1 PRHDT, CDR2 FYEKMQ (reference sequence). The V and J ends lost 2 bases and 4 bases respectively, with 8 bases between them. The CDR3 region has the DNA TGTGCCAGCAGCTTAACAGACGGTAATGAAAAACTGTTTTTT. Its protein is CASSLTDGNEKLFF. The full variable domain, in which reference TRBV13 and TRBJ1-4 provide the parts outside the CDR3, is AAGVIQSPRHLIKEKRETATLKCYPIPRHDTVYWYQQGPGQDPQFLISFYEKMQSDKGSIPDRFSAQQFSDYHSELNMSSLELGDSALYFCASSLTDGNEKLFFGSGTQLSVL.

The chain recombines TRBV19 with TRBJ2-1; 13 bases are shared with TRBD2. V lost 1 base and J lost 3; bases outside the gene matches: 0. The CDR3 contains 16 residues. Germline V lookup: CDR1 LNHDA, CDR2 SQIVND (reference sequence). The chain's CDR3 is CASSIGTSGGYNEQFF. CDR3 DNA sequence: TGTGCCAGTAGTATAGGGACTAGCGGGGGCTACAATGAGCAGTTCTTC.

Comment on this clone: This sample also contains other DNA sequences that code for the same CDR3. CDR3 residues: CSVDRGTEAFF. As DNA, the CDR3 is TGCAGCGTTGATCGGGGCACTGAAGCTTTCTTT. V gene TRBV29-1 combines with J gene TRBJ1-1, with D unclear. Germline CDR1 is SQVTM and CDR2 is ANQGSEA. The CDR3 has 11 amino acids. Trimming shortened V by 3 bases and J by 4 bases, and 6 bases separated the two germline ends.

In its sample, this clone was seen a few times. The CDR3 loop reads CASGSPARGDEQFF. The CDR3 DNA follows: TGTGCTAGTGGTTCGCCCGCTCGTGGGGATGAGCAGTTCTTC. The genes are TRBV12-5 and TRBJ2-1, with unresolved D. Deletions cut 4 bases from V and 8 bases from J, with 15 bases between. From germline, CDR1 is LGHNT and CDR2 FRNRAP. The CDR3 is made up of 14 amino acids.

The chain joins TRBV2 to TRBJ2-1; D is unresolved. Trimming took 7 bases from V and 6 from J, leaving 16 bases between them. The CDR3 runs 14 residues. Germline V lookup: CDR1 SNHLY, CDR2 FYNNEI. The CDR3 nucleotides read TGTGCCAGCAAGCGCGAGGCTACGGGCAATGAGCAGTTCTTC. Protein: CASKREATGNEQFF. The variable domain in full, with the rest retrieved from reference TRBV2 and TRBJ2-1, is EPEVTQTPSHQVTQMGQEVILRCVPISNHLYFYWYRQILGQKVEFLVSFYNNEISEKSEIFDDQFSVERPDGSNFTLKIRSTKLEDSAMYFCASKREATGNEQFFGPGTRLTVL.